The source of this T cell receptor (beta chain) is a study of T cells in Graves' hyperthyroidism and ophthalmopathy. Broader study findings: Most clonotypes expanded in thyroid above 0.001 were likewise present in blood.

With regard to this clonotype: What it binds is unknown.

Per germline, CDR1 SQVTM and CDR2 ANQGSEA. The length of the CDR3 is 12 residues. V shed 8 bases and J shed 3 bases, with 11 bases lying between them. Amplified TCR beta CDR3 regions came from RNA transcripts. RT-PCR in the first round (using the HTBI primer set) targeted the TCR CDR3. TCRdb recomputed calls from the multiplex PCR reads with MiXCR, one row per CDR3 protein. Of nearly 750,000 distinct CDR3 sequences in the sample, about 35% are singletons; the top ten hold less than 40%. V and J are TRBV29-1 and TRBJ1-5, with D unresolved. Sequencing was done on a sample of blood. The source is a woman aged 40 to 50 with Graves' hyperthyroidism. The CDR3 loop is CSFGIDNQPQHF. The CDR3 DNA sequence: TGCAGCTTCGGGATTGACAATCAGCCCCAGCATTTT.